These 27 T cell receptor beta chains share one sample of origin, sequenced in a study of cytomegalovirus exposure and HLA in healthy donors. PCR primers comprised 60 Vbeta and 13 Jbeta primers. Generated by immunoSEQ multiplex PCR, the TCRdb table keeps only in-frame clones and is missing some. The sample includes around 100,000 clones, nearly 80% of them seen just once. Material for sequencing was PBMCs. Receptors originate from a woman between 40 and 55 years old in good health and CMV-seropositive.

The chain couples TRBV5-6 to TRBJ2-5; D remains unclear. Between the trimmed V and J ends, which lost 1 base and 5 bases, there was a span of 9 bases. CDR3 length: 13 residues. Per the germline V gene, CDR1 is SGHDT and CDR2 is YYEEEE. DNA for the CDR3: TGTGCCAGCAGCTTGAAGGTCGGGGAGACCCAGTACTTC. It encodes CASSLKVGETQYF.

This chain joins TRBV27 and TRBJ2-3; 10 bases map to TRBD1. Germline V gives CDR1 MNHEY, CDR2 SMNVEV (reference sequence). Unmatched junction bases numbered 13, after V lost 6 bases and J lost 4 bases. This CDR3 is built from 17 residues. CDR3 bases: TGTGCCAGCAGCCTATGGACAGGGGGGTATTCAGCAGATACGCAGTATTTT. Its protein is CASSLWTGGYSADTQYF.

The genes are TRBV11-1 and TRBJ2-1, with 8 positions matching TRBD2. The CDR3 covers 15 residues. Germline V gene sequence: CDR1 SGHAT, CDR2 FQDESV (reference sequence). Trimming cost V 0 bases and J 8 bases; bases outside gene matches: 6. The CDR3 DNA reads as TGTGCCAGCAGCTTAGCCGGGACTAGTACCCATGAGCAGTTCTTC. The encoded protein is CASSLAGTSTHEQFF.

The sample holds one count of this clone. The chain has TRBV4-1 and TRBJ2-2, with 9 bases aligning to TRBD2. The CDR3 spans 14 residues. Germline V gene data show CDR1 as MGHRA and CDR2 as YSYEKL. Losses at the gene ends were 9 bases for V and 3 bases for J; bases not matched to a gene: 5. The DNA of the CDR3 is TGCGCCAGTTCAATAGCGGGAGACACCGGGGAGCTGTTTTTT. Amino acids: CASSIAGDTGELFF.

The CDR3 spells CASSRGTSGAGSTDTQYF. The CDR3 nucleotides are TGTGCCAGCAGCAGAGGGACTAGCGGAGCGGGTAGCACAGATACGCAGTATTTT. This chain links TRBV5-6 with TRBJ2-3; 11 nucleotides agree with TRBD2. The CDR3 totals 18 residues. Per the germline V gene, CDR1 is SGHDT and CDR2 is YYEEEE. V lost 4 bases to trimming and J lost 0 bases; unmatched junction nucleotides: 10. The full variable domain, rest sourced from reference TRBV5-6 and TRBJ2-3, is DAGVTQSPTHLIKTRGQQVTLRCSPKSGHDTVSWYQQALGQGPQFIFQYYEEEERQRGNFPDRFSGHQFPNYSSELNVNALLLGDSALYLCASSRGTSGAGSTDTQYFGPGTRLTVL.

The chain links TRBV10-2 to TRBJ2-5; the D is unclear. Germline CDR1 is WSHSY and CDR2 is SAAADI. The V end lost 7 bases, the J end lost 1 base, and 10 bases lay between the germline ends. CDR3 length: 13 residues. CDR3 sequence (DNA): TGCGCCAGCACGAAGAGATCCCAAGAGACCCAGTACTTC. Its translation is CASTKRSQETQYF.

The chain is built from TRBV6-1 and TRBJ2-2; D gene uncertain. Trimming pared 6 bases from V and 6 bases from J, leaving 5 bases between. This CDR3 region has 11 residues. Germline lookup yields CDR1 MNHNS and CDR2 SASEGT. CDR3 nucleotides: TGTGCCAGCAGCCATCCCGGGGAGCTGTTTTTT. Protein sequence: CASSHPGELFF.

The genes are TRBV12-5 and TRBJ2-3, with 9 bases aligning to TRBD2. The J segment lost 6 bases and the V segment lost 3 bases, leaving 7 bases of the junction unmatched. The CDR3 length is 15 residues. CDR1 LGHNT and CDR2 FRNRAP come from the germline V gene. CDR3 sequence reads: CASGFRAGGRDTQYF. The CDR3 coding sequence is TGTGCTAGTGGTTTTCGGGCGGGAGGGCGGGATACGCAGTATTTT.

This sequence joins TRBV6-1 and TRBJ2-7; unclear D gene. CDR1 MNHNS and CDR2 SASEGT come from the germline V gene. V lost 0 bases and J 0 bases, leaving 9 bases between the germline ends. The CDR3 totals 15 residues. CDR3 sequence (DNA): TGTGCCAGCAGTGAAGCCCGGGTGAGCTCCTACGAGCAGTACTTC. Translated, it gives CASSEARVSSYEQYF.

This rearrangement joins TRBV11-2 to TRBJ2-7; 7 bases fit TRBD1. Germline CDR1 is SGHAT and CDR2 is FQNNGV. J gave up 3 bases and V 3 bases, and 2 bases lay outside the gene matches. The CDR3 loop spans 13 amino acids. CDR3 residues: CASSLRQGYEQYF. CDR3 nucleotide sequence: TGTGCCAGCAGCTTGCGACAGGGCTACGAGCAGTACTTC.

The chain is built from TRBV5-1 and TRBJ2-3; TRBD2 might be the D (5 bases). This CDR3 contains 16 residues. CDR1 SGHRS and CDR2 YFSETQ come from the germline V gene. Trimming cost V 4 bases and J 1 base, with 16 bases left between them. The CDR3 coding sequence is TGCGCCAGCAGCCCGTCGGACTTACCACGCACAGATACGCAGTATTTT. Protein: CASSPSDLPRTDTQYF.

The chain carries TRBV14 and TRBJ1-1; 7 nucleotides match TRBD1. Germline-derived CDR1 and CDR2 are SGHDN and FVKESK. Trimming cost V 6 bases and J 3 bases; bases outside gene matches: 10. The CDR3 is 15 residues long. The chain's CDR3 is CASRRIHTGDTEAFF. The CDR3 DNA follows: TGTGCCAGCAGACGGATCCATACAGGGGACACTGAAGCTTTCTTT.

This chain links TRBV7-2 with TRBJ2-1, with D perhaps matching TRBD2 (6 bases). CDR1 is SGHTA, CDR2 FQGNSA, per germline. Trimming removed 1 base at V and 3 bases at J, with 10 bases between. The CDR3 spans 15 residues. In DNA, the CDR3 is TGTGCCAGCAGCTTAGGCGGGGCCCTCTACAATGAGCAGTTCTTC. The encoded protein is CASSLGGALYNEQFF.

CDR3: CAWGGWGTDTQYF. In DNA form, the CDR3 reads TGTGCCTGGGGGGGGTGGGGGACAGATACGCAGTATTTT. V usage is TRBV30 and J usage is TRBJ2-3, with D tentatively TRBD2 (6 bases). The CDR3 runs 13 residues. Trimming pared 5 bases from V and 3 bases from J, leaving 12 bases between. The germline CDR1 and CDR2 sequences are GTSNPN and SVGIG (reference sequence).

The chain combines TRBV27 with TRBJ1-4; no clear D. The CDR3 loop spans 18 amino acids. Trimming removed 8 bases from V and 5 bases from J, with 27 bases in between. The germline V gene has CDR1 MNHEY and CDR2 SMNVEV (reference sequence). CDR3 region: CASGSGIRTLLKNEKLFF. The CDR3 DNA reads as TGTGCCAGCGGAAGCGGAATAAGAACACTTCTGAAGAATGAAAAACTGTTTTTT.

This chain joins TRBV18 and TRBJ1-2, with 9 bases matching TRBD1. V lost 3 bases to trimming and J lost 8 bases; unmatched junction nucleotides: 4. This CDR3 has 13 amino acids. CDR1 and CDR2 from the germline V gene are KGHSH and LQKENI. The CDR3 protein is CASSPTGGQGYTF. The CDR3 DNA sequence: TGTGCCAGCTCACCTACAGGGGGCCAAGGCTACACCTTC.

This clone was seen a few times. The V and J genes are TRBV7-2 and TRBJ1-2; 7 bases are shared with TRBD1. Germline-derived CDR1 and CDR2 are SGHTA and FQGNSA. V lost 6 bases, J lost 8 bases, and 9 bases stayed unmatched. The CDR3 consists of 13 residues. The CDR3 DNA follows: TGTGCCAGCAGTTATCAAACAGGGGTCGGCTACACCTTC. Residues: CASSYQTGVGYTF.

The chain employs TRBV18 and TRBJ2-7; 9 positions agree with TRBD2. Germline assignment: CDR1 KGHSH and CDR2 LQKENI. This CDR3 has 16 residues. Trimming cost V 3 bases and J 6 bases; bases outside gene matches: 12. CDR3 in DNA: TGTGCCAGCTCACCGTCATTGGCGGGAGGGGTCGGCGAGCAGTACTTC. Protein: CASSPSLAGGVGEQYF.

This rearrangement joins TRBV7-8 to TRBJ2-1; D is ambiguous. Germline assignment: CDR1 SGHVS and CDR2 FQNEAQ. The CDR3 loop spans 16 amino acids. V lost 4 bases and J lost 1, with 14 bases in between. CDR3 nucleotide sequence: TGTGCCAGCAGCTCGTACAACAGTGATTCCTACAATGAGCAGTTCTTC. Translated: CASSSYNSDSYNEQFF.

This clone showed up just a few times. The genes are TRBV25-1 and TRBJ2-7; no firm D call. Germline CDR1 and CDR2: MGHDK and SYGVNS. There are 14 residues in the CDR3. The germline V and J ends were trimmed by 1 base and 2 bases, with 9 bases remaining between them. CDR3 sequence reads: CASSELNPPYEQYF. In DNA, the CDR3 is TGTGCCAGCAGTGAATTAAATCCCCCCTACGAGCAGTACTTC.

The J gene is TRBJ1-5, the V gene TRBV2; D may be TRBD1 (5 bases). The germline V gene has CDR1 SNHLY and CDR2 FYNNEI. This CDR3 has 16 amino acids. V was clipped by 6 bases and J by 2 bases, with 17 bases between them. The CDR3 reads CASSDFAGWGNQPQHF. CDR3 sequence (DNA): TGTGCCAGCAGCGATTTTGCAGGGTGGGGCAATCAGCCCCAGCATTTT.

The rearrangement uses TRBV6-6 and TRBJ2-3; 16 nucleotides line up with TRBD2. Germline V gives CDR1 MNHNY, CDR2 SVGAGI (reference sequence). V dropped 11 bases and J dropped 0; count of bases not matched to a gene: 5. This CDR3 region has 16 residues. The CDR3: CAGGTSGRDSTDTQYF. CDR3 nucleotides: TGTGCCGGAGGGACTAGCGGGAGGGATAGCACAGATACGCAGTATTTT.

The chain has TRBV15 and TRBJ2-2; D gene ambiguous. The CDR3 covers 15 residues. Between the trimmed V and J ends, which lost 3 bases and 6 bases, there was a span of 14 bases. Germline V gene lookup returns CDR1 LNHNV and CDR2 YYDKDF (reference sequence). CDR3 loop: CATSRELLMAGELFF. The CDR3 DNA sequence: TGTGCCACCAGCAGGGAGTTACTGATGGCCGGGGAGCTGTTTTTT.

This chain connects TRBV28 to TRBJ1-5; D remains unclear. The CDR3 contains 14 residues. Germline V gene lookup returns CDR1 MDHEN and CDR2 SYDVKM. The V and J ends lost 8 bases and 1 base respectively, with 12 bases between them. The CDR3 nucleotides are TGTGCCAGCCGCCTATTCGGGAGCAATCAGCCCCAGCATTTT. Its protein product is CASRLFGSNQPQHF. Full variable domain (outside the CDR3, taken from reference TRBV28 and TRBJ1-5): DVKVTQSSRYLVKRTGEKVFLECVQDMDHENMFWYRQDPGLGLRLIYFSYDVKMKEKGDIPEGYSVSREKKERFSLILESASTNQTSMYLCASRLFGSNQPQHFGDGTRLSIL.

On this clone: The same CDR3 is also encoded by other DNA sequences in this sample. For the CDR3, the DNA is TGTGCCAGCAGCCTGACTAGCGGGACCTACGAGCAGTACTTC. This gives the protein CASSLTSGTYEQYF. The chain employs TRBV11-2 and TRBJ2-7; 11 bases agree with TRBD2. Germline V gene lookup returns CDR1 SGHAT and CDR2 FQNNGV. V gave up 5 bases and J gave up 2 bases; unmatched junction bases: 2. The CDR3 extends over 14 amino acids.

The chain has TRBV2 and TRBJ1-4; a possible D gene is TRBD1 (5 bases). Trimming left V 6 bases short and J 0 bases short, with 11 bases between. Germline V lookup: CDR1 SNHLY, CDR2 FYNNEI. The CDR3 has 15 residues. The CDR3 is CASRARQSTNEKLFF. The CDR3 DNA sequence: TGTGCCAGCAGGGCCCGACAGTCAACTAATGAAAAACTGTTTTTT. Drawing the rest from reference TRBV2 and TRBJ1-4, the complete variable domain is EPEVTQTPSHQVTQMGQEVILRCVPISNHLYFYWYRQILGQKVEFLVSFYNNEISEKSEIFDDQFSVERPDGSNFTLKIRSTKLEDSAMYFCASRARQSTNEKLFFGSGTQLSVL.

The gene calls are TRBV5-1 and TRBJ2-2; 7 bases map to TRBD1. V lost 3 bases, J lost 2 bases, and 10 bases stayed unmatched. The CDR3 length is 17 residues. Germline CDR1 reads SGHRS; CDR2 reads YFSETQ. The CDR3 here is CASSSYPGTENTGELFF. For the CDR3, the DNA is TGCGCCAGCAGCTCATATCCCGGGACAGAAAACACCGGGGAGCTGTTTTTT. Full variable domain (missing parts from reference TRBV5-1 and TRBJ2-2): KAGVTQTPRYLIKTRGQQVTLSCSPISGHRSVSWYQQTPGQGLQFLFEYFSETQRNKGNFPGRFSGRQFSNSRSEMNVSTLELGDSALYLCASSSYPGTENTGELFFGEGSRLTVL.